This TCR beta chain emerged from a study of regulatory T cells in long-lasting Graves disease. Study-level points and caveats: Segments TRBV28, TRBJ1-2 and TRBJ2-5 showed preferential usage in persistent disease. Authors noted too few samples as a limitation. TCR diversity was lower in persistent Graves' patients than in newly diagnosed ones.

Trimming cost V 6 bases and J 6 bases, with 14 bases left between them. Germline V gives CDR1 SGHTA, CDR2 FQGTGA. The CDR3 runs to 13 residues. Documented time point: newly diagnosed GD, antithyroid drugs for less than 3 months. PBMC RNA served as the TCR library source. Arm-PCR of CDR3 regions and iRepertoire HTBI primers were the basis on which TCR beta libraries were built. TCRdb analysed the multiplex PCR reads with MiXCR anew, one entry per CDR3 protein. This table holds some 450,000 distinct CDR3 sequences, around 17% found once. At least ten counts were recorded for this clonotype. Its matching antigen is unknown. The data also belong to a second study, concerning T cells in Graves' hyperthyroidism and ophthalmopathy. That work contributes: With the HTBI primer set, the TCR CDR3 went through a first round of RT-PCR.

The sample was peripheral blood mononuclear cells (PBMCs), taken at new diagnosis, from a patient treated with antithyroid drugs. The V and J genes are TRBV7-3 and TRBJ1-1; tentative D call: TRBD1 (5 bases). This TCR was recovered from a woman younger than 45 with Graves disease. CDR3 protein: CASRNLGTAEAFF. The CDR3 DNA is TGTGCCAGCAGGAACCTAGGGACCGCTGAAGCTTTCTTT.